The next 31 T cell receptor beta chains were all read from a single sample in a study of CD8 T cells in Susac syndrome. RNA, at roughly 0.5 to 1 ug, was reverse transcribed with random hexamers. TCRdb passed the immunoSEQ multiplex PCR reads through MiXCR, listing each CDR3 protein once. The table shows 95,000 to 150,000 distinct CDR3 sequences, with over 95% occurring only once. The sequencing sample was made of CD4+ T cells from PBMCs. The receptors here all came from a human donor with Susac syndrome.

The chain uses TRBV5-5 and TRBJ2-7; D not resolved. Trimming pared 0 bases from V and 2 bases from J, leaving 6 bases between. This CDR3 is 13 amino acids long. CDR1 is SGHKS, CDR2 YYEKEE, per germline (reference sequence). The CDR3 DNA is TGTGCCAGCAGCTTGGAAGCTCCCTACGAGCAGTACTTC. Translation: CASSLEAPYEQYF. The full variable domain, in which reference TRBV5-5 and TRBJ2-7 provide the parts outside the CDR3, is DAGVTQSPTHLIKTRGQQVTLRCSPISGHKSVSWYQQVLGQGPQFIFQYYEKEERGRGNFPDRFSARQFPNYSSELNVNALLLGDSALYLCASSLEAPYEQYFGPGTRLTVT.

The chain has TRBV30 and TRBJ2-1, with 8 bases lining up with TRBD2. V lost 3 bases, J lost 9 bases, and 7 bases stayed unmatched. Germline V lookup: CDR1 GTSNPN, CDR2 SVGIG (reference sequence). There are 13 residues in the CDR3. In DNA form, the CDR3 reads TGTGCCTGGAGGGCCGGGAGGGGCACTGAGCAGTTCTTC. Encoded protein: CAWRAGRGTEQFF.

The chain links TRBV5-1 to TRBJ2-3, with 11 bases that match TRBD2. This CDR3 contains 17 residues. With V trimmed by 0 bases and J by 2 bases, 5 bases remained unmatched. Germline assignment: CDR1 SGHRS and CDR2 YFSETQ. The CDR3 is CASSLALAGGVTDTQYF. CDR3 nucleotide sequence: TGCGCCAGCAGCTTGGCCCTAGCGGGAGGAGTCACAGATACGCAGTATTTT.

V and J are TRBV27 and TRBJ2-1; 8 bases are shared with TRBD2. Looked up from germline, CDR1 is MNHEY and CDR2 is SMNVEV (reference sequence). The length of the CDR3 is 16 residues. Unmatched junction bases numbered 15, after V lost 6 bases and J lost 8 bases. As DNA, the CDR3 is TGTGCCAGCAGGACGACCGGGACTAGGATAGTCGATGAGCAGTTCTTC. This sequence encodes CASRTTGTRIVDEQFF.

This chain connects TRBV30 to TRBJ1-5; D is undetermined. V was shortened by 0 bases and J by 4 bases, with 10 bases between the two germline ends. CDR1 GTSNPN and CDR2 SVGIG come from the germline V gene (reference sequence). The CDR3 has 14 amino acids. The CDR3, as DNA: TGTGCCTGGAGTGTGGACGGGGAAAATCAGCCCCAGCATTTT. It codes for CAWSVDGENQPQHF.

The chain uses TRBV6-1 and TRBJ1-1; no reliable D call. V lost 5 bases, J lost 4 bases, and 11 bases lay in between. The CDR3 runs 13 residues. Germline V gene data show CDR1 as MNHNS and CDR2 as SASEGT. CDR3 sequence: CASSMNPGTEAFF. CDR3 DNA sequence: TGTGCCAGCAGTATGAACCCGGGCACTGAAGCTTTCTTT.

The chain has TRBV7-9 and TRBJ2-1; TRBD2 aligns across 10 bases. CDR1 is SEHNR and CDR2 is FQNEAQ in the germline V gene (reference sequence). The CDR3 runs 16 residues. The J segment lost 5 bases and the V segment lost 1 base, leaving 5 bases of the junction unmatched. The CDR3 spells CASSLGSGLADNEQFF. CDR3 bases: TGTGCCAGCAGCTTAGGATCCGGACTAGCGGACAATGAGCAGTTCTTC.

This chain uses TRBV30 with TRBJ2-7; maybe TRBD1 (5 bases). The CDR3 covers 12 residues. The germline V gene has CDR1 GTSNPN and CDR2 SVGIG (reference sequence). V was clipped by 5 bases and J by 0 bases, with 8 bases between them. The CDR3 DNA sequence: TGTGCCTGGGGGGCCCACTCCTACGAGCAGTACTTC. Amino acids: CAWGAHSYEQYF.

The chain carries TRBV30 and TRBJ1-1; D is undetermined. Trimming took 3 bases from V and 1 from J, leaving 6 bases between them. Germline values: CDR1 GTSNPN, CDR2 SVGIG (reference sequence). The CDR3 runs 12 residues. CDR3 region: CAWSYTNTEAFF. The CDR3 coding sequence is TGTGCCTGGAGCTATACGAACACTGAAGCTTTCTTT. Using reference TRBV30 and TRBJ1-1 for the parts outside the CDR3, the full variable domain is SQTIHQWPATLVQPVGSPLSLECTVEGTSNPNLYWYRQAAGRGLQLLFYSVGIGQISSEVPQNLSASRPQDRQFILSSKKLLLSDSGFYLCAWSYTNTEAFFGQGTRLTVV.

The gene calls are TRBV30 and TRBJ1-1; D remains unclear. Germline V gene data show CDR1 as GTSNPN and CDR2 as SVGIG (reference sequence). Trimming left V 0 bases short and J 3 bases short, with 8 bases between. This CDR3 is built from 13 residues. This chain's CDR3 is CAWSVRRDTEAFF. As DNA, the CDR3 is TGTGCCTGGAGTGTACGCCGGGACACTGAAGCTTTCTTT.

The chain carries TRBV29-1 and TRBJ2-7; TRBD1 aligns across 10 bases. V trimming: 7 bases; J trimming: 4 bases; junction bases outside the gene matches: 10. This CDR3 contains 14 residues. The germline V gene encodes CDR1 SQVTM and CDR2 ANQGSEA. The CDR3 reads CSAGTGTGVYEQYF. CDR3 nucleotide sequence: TGCAGCGCCGGAACCGGGACAGGGGTTTACGAGCAGTACTTC.

The chain links TRBV30 to TRBJ2-3; maybe TRBD1 (5 bases). Germline assignment: CDR1 GTSNPN and CDR2 SVGIG (reference sequence). This CDR3 comprises 13 residues. V lost 0 bases and J 6 bases, leaving 10 bases between the germline ends. The CDR3 region has the DNA TGTGCCTGGAGTGTGTCTGGGGCGGATACGCAGTATTTT. Translated, it gives CAWSVSGADTQYF. The variable domain in full, with the rest retrieved from reference TRBV30 and TRBJ2-3, is SQTIHQWPATLVQPVGSPLSLECTVEGTSNPNLYWYRQAAGRGLQLLFYSVGIGQISSEVPQNLSASRPQDRQFILSSKKLLLSDSGFYLCAWSVSGADTQYFGPGTRLTVL.

The chain joins TRBV3-1 to TRBJ2-7; 7 bases agree with TRBD2. The germline CDR1 and CDR2 sequences are LGHDT and YNNKEL (reference sequence). Losses at the gene ends were 0 bases for V and 2 bases for J; bases not matched to a gene: 10. CDR3 length equals 17 residues. The CDR3 loop reads CASSQDFIAGAAYEQYF. In DNA, the CDR3 is TGTGCCAGCAGCCAAGATTTCATCGCGGGAGCCGCCTACGAGCAGTACTTC.

The chain joins TRBV30 to TRBJ2-2; 8 bases align to TRBD1. Trimming at V came to 3 bases and at J to 6 bases, leaving 3 bases not matched to a gene. The CDR3 sequence is 13 residues long. Germline assignment: CDR1 GTSNPN and CDR2 SVGIG (reference sequence). The CDR3 reads CAWRQGASGELFF. The CDR3 region has the DNA TGTGCCTGGAGGCAGGGGGCATCCGGGGAGCTGTTTTTT.

The rearrangement joins TRBV29-1 to TRBJ1-1; unclear D gene. Trimming cost V 6 bases and J 3 bases, with 11 bases left between them. The CDR3 consists of 12 residues. Per the germline V gene, CDR1 is SQVTM and CDR2 is ANQGSEA. The CDR3 nucleotides are TGCAGCGTCGGGAGTGGATACACTGAAGCTTTCTTT. This codes for CSVGSGYTEAFF.

CDR3 region: CSARLAGVDSYNEQFF. CDR3 in DNA: TGCAGTGCTAGACTAGCGGGAGTCGACTCCTACAATGAGCAGTTCTTC. This sequence joins TRBV20-1 and TRBJ2-1; TRBD2 matches 10 bases. Germline V lookup: CDR1 DFQATT, CDR2 SNEGSKA (reference sequence). After removal of 2 bases from V and 0 bases from J, the junction contained 4 bases not matched to a gene. The CDR3 is made up of 16 amino acids.

The count of this clonotype is one. V usage is TRBV6-5 and J usage is TRBJ2-4; D is undetermined. The V end was cut by 2 bases, the J end by 0 bases, with 11 bases between. This CDR3 contains 16 residues. CDR1 is MNHEY and CDR2 is SVGAGI in the germline V gene. The CDR3 here is CASSYGLGGAKNIQYF. The DNA for the CDR3 is TGTGCCAGCAGTTACGGCCTGGGCGGAGCCAAAAACATTCAGTACTTC.

The rearrangement joins TRBV11-2 to TRBJ2-3; D is ambiguous. The CDR3 length is 17 residues. Germline V gives CDR1 SGHAT, CDR2 FQNNGV. V was clipped by 5 bases and J by 0 bases, with 18 bases between them. The CDR3 bases are TGTGCCAGCAGCCCCCCCTTGGCGCGACGAAGCACAGATACGCAGTATTTT. Residues: CASSPPLARRSTDTQYF.

Here the CDR3 reads CAISESSEYEQYF. CDR3 DNA sequence: TGTGCCATCAGTGAGTCGAGCGAGTACGAGCAGTACTTC. The chain is built from TRBV10-3 and TRBJ2-7, with unresolved D. This CDR3 is 13 amino acids long. The germline V gene has CDR1 ENHRY and CDR2 SYGVKD. The V gene lost 0 bases and the J gene lost 4 bases, with 7 bases spanning the gap.

The chain couples TRBV20-1 to TRBJ1-1, with a possible D match to TRBD1 (5 bases). Trimming cost V 5 bases and J 1 base, with 5 bases left between them. The CDR3 has 11 amino acids. From germline, CDR1 is DFQATT and CDR2 SNEGSKA (reference sequence). CDR3 loop: CSADRNTEAFF. The CDR3 coding sequence is TGCAGTGCTGACAGGAACACTGAAGCTTTCTTT.

The gene calls are TRBV20-1 and TRBJ1-2, with D uncertain. Germline V lookup: CDR1 DFQATT, CDR2 SNEGSKA (reference sequence). This CDR3 spans 12 amino acids. V was shortened by 0 bases and J by 1 base, with 3 bases between the two germline ends. This CDR3 reads CSARDNNYGYTF. The CDR3 coding sequence is TGCAGTGCTAGAGACAATAACTATGGCTACACCTTC.

V gene TRBV9 combines with J gene TRBJ2-1; 7 nucleotides match TRBD2. V shed 3 bases, J shed 1 base, and the junction held 4 bases outside the gene matches. This CDR3 region has 15 residues. Germline-derived CDR1 and CDR2 are SGDLS and YYNGEE. The CDR3 protein is CASSATSVSYNEQFF. In nucleotides, the CDR3 is TGTGCCAGCAGCGCAACTAGCGTATCCTACAATGAGCAGTTCTTC.

The chain combines TRBV7-2 with TRBJ1-2; D not resolved. This CDR3 region has 12 residues. V lost 5 bases, J lost 8 bases, and 12 bases lay in between. Germline lookup yields CDR1 SGHTA and CDR2 FQGNSA. Written as DNA, the CDR3 is TGTGCCAGCAGCACAGATTTACGCGGCTACACCTTC. Protein sequence: CASSTDLRGYTF.

The chain employs TRBV3-1 and TRBJ2-7, with a weak D call TRBD2 (6 bases). V lost 3 bases and J lost 7, with 7 bases in between. The CDR3 runs to 11 residues. Germline V lookup: CDR1 LGHDT, CDR2 YNNKEL (reference sequence). The DNA of the CDR3 is TGTGCCAGCAGCCAGGCGGGAGAGCAGTACTTC. Protein sequence: CASSQAGEQYF.

The chain uses TRBV5-1 and TRBJ1-2, with 7 positions matching TRBD1. Looked up from germline, CDR1 is SGHRS and CDR2 is YFSETQ. With V trimmed by 5 bases and J by 3 bases, 4 bases remained unmatched. CDR3 length: 13 residues. The CDR3 here is CASRPGTDYGYTF. In DNA, the CDR3 is TGCGCCAGCAGGCCCGGGACAGACTATGGCTACACCTTC.

The chain uses TRBV2 and TRBJ1-2, with D hard to call. Trimming stripped 2 bases from V and 7 bases from J, with 8 bases between. CDR1 SNHLY and CDR2 FYNNEI come from the germline V gene. The CDR3 loop spans 12 amino acids. The CDR3 nucleotides are TGTGCCAGCAGTGAACACAGTACTGGCTACACCTTC. Translating gives CASSEHSTGYTF.

The CDR3, as DNA: TGTGCCAGCAGGGTAGCGGGAGAAGAAAATGAGCAGTTCTTC. Translation gives CASRVAGEENEQFF. V and J are TRBV11-2 and TRBJ2-1; 9 positions match TRBD2. After removal of 6 bases from V and 7 bases from J, the junction contained 7 bases not matched to a gene. This CDR3 contains 14 residues. Germline CDR1 is SGHAT and CDR2 is FQNNGV.

The chain has TRBV5-1 and TRBJ2-1, with 9 bases that match TRBD2. In germline, CDR1 is SGHRS, CDR2 YFSETQ. Trimming removed 4 bases from V and 5 bases from J; junction bases left unmatched: 7. This CDR3 has 15 residues. The CDR3 sequence: CASSPGLAIHNEQFF. Written as DNA, the CDR3 is TGCGCCAGCAGCCCTGGACTAGCGATCCACAATGAGCAGTTCTTC.

The chain couples TRBV19 to TRBJ1-5; perhaps TRBD1 as D (6 bases). Germline V gene data show CDR1 as LNHDA and CDR2 as SQIVND (reference sequence). CDR3 length equals 15 residues. V dropped 4 bases and J dropped 1 base, with 11 bases sitting between them. In nucleotides, the CDR3 is TGTGCCAGTAGTACTACGGACAGAAGCAATCAGCCCCAGCATTTT. As protein: CASSTTDRSNQPQHF.

The gene calls are TRBV24-1 and TRBJ2-3, with 8 bases fitting TRBD1. V dropped 9 bases and J dropped 4; count of bases not matched to a gene: 8. The CDR3 length is 14 residues. Germline lookup yields CDR1 KGHDR and CDR2 SFDVKD. The CDR3 DNA reads TGTGCCACCGCTGCAGGGGGCTCACCAGATACGCAGTATTTT. Translated: CATAAGGSPDTQYF.

This clonotype has just one count. J is TRBJ1-1 and V is TRBV20-1; no reliable D call. The CDR3 has 14 residues. Germline lookup yields CDR1 DFQATT and CDR2 SNEGSKA (reference sequence). The ends were cut back, 0 bases at V and 0 bases at J, with 8 bases in the middle. CDR3 residues: CSARDPRMNTEAFF. The CDR3 DNA follows: TGCAGTGCTAGAGATCCGAGGATGAACACTGAAGCTTTCTTT.